The rows below give T cell receptor beta chains drawn from one sample of a study of blood T cell repertoires in COVID-19. Repertoires were generated with immunoSEQ multiplex PCR, while TCRdb's copy carries only in-frame clones and drops some. The table has roughly 68,000 clones, 76% seen once; the top ten hold 14% to 15%. The sample consisted of peripheral blood. The source of these receptors is a man in his 60s with COVID-19, enrolled during active disease. Both conserved end residues are part of each CDR3. The D gene is left open where the match is weak. Some rows have no size entry. The others give once, few or many, or a class for an expanded clone.

j_call | clone_size | d_call | v_call | cdr3_aa | cdr3_nt
TRBJ2-7 | - | - | TRBV7-2 | CASSFSRSSYEQYF | TGTGCCAGCAGCTTCTCCCGGAGTTCGTACGAGCAGTACTTC
TRBJ1-1 | - | - | TRBV29-1 | CSALRRGTEAFF | TGCAGCGCCCTCAGGCGGGGAACTGAAGCTTTCTTT
TRBJ2-3 | - | - | TRBV7-9 | CASSQSDTQYF | TGTGCCAGCAGCCAATCAGATACGCAGTATTTT
TRBJ2-7 | many | - | TRBV5-1 | CASSLGDTSYEQYF | TGCGCCAGCAGCTTGGGGGACACCTCCTACGAGCAGTACTTC
TRBJ2-1 | - | TRBD2 | TRBV4-1 | CASSHPAGGAKRESYNEQFF | TGCGCCAGCAGCCATCCGGCGGGGGGCGCAAAGCGGGAGTCCTACAATGAGCAGTTCTTC
TRBJ2-3 | - | - | TRBV30 | CAWGTRYTDTQYF | TGTGCCTGGGGGACACGATACACAGATACGCAGTATTTT
TRBJ2-5 | - | TRBD2 | TRBV24-1 | CATGGSQETQYF | TGTGCCACCGGCGGGAGTCAGGAGACCCAGTACTTC
TRBJ2-3 | - | TRBD1 | TRBV15 | CATSRVQGADTQYF | TGTGCCACCAGCAGAGTTCAGGGGGCAGATACGCAGTATTTT
TRBJ1-2 | - | - | TRBV4-2 | CASSRDSSGSYGYTF | TGTGCCAGCAGCCGAGATTCCAGCGGGTCGTATGGCTACACCTTC
TRBJ1-5 | few | TRBD1 | TRBV19 | CASKTGGQPQHF | TGTGCCAGTAAAACAGGGGGCCAGCCCCAGCATTTT
TRBJ1-3 | - | - | TRBV2 | CASSQGRTNTIYF | TGTGCCAGCAGTCAGGGAAGGACGAACACCATATATTTT
TRBJ2-5 | - | - | TRBV2 | CASSSPLDRPKETQYF | TGTGCCAGCAGTTCACCTTTAGACAGGCCCAAAGAGACCCAGTACTTC
TRBJ2-7 | - | - | TRBV30 | CAWSQAYEQYF | TGTGCCTGGAGCCAGGCTTACGAGCAGTACTTC
TRBJ2-7 | - | - | TRBV3-1/TRBV3-2 | CASSPGTATYEQYF | TGTGCCAGCAGCCCCGGGACTGCAACCTACGAGCAGTACTTC
TRBJ2-5 | once | TRBD1 | TRBV10-2 | CASSDRQGKETQYF | TGCGCCAGCAGTGACAGACAGGGGAAAGAGACCCAGTACTTC
TRBJ2-7 | - | - | TRBV6-4 | CARGPLGEQYF | TGTGCCAGGGGCCCGTTGGGCGAGCAGTACTTC
TRBJ1-3 | once | - | TRBV3-1/TRBV3-2 | CASSPRGSSRNTIYF | TGTGCCAGCAGCCCTCGGGGGTCGTCTAGAAACACCATATATTTT
TRBJ2-7 | - | - | TRBV3-1/TRBV3-2 | CASSQVGRDEQYF | TGTGCCAGCAGCCAAGTTGGCAGGGACGAGCAGTACTTC
TRBJ2-5 | - | TRBD2 | TRBV5-1 | CASSFKAGGETQYF | TGCGCCAGCAGCTTCAAAGCGGGAGGAGAGACCCAGTACTTC
TRBJ2-1 | - | - | TRBV11-3 | CASSLPGMLNEQFF | TGTGCCAGCAGCCTGCCGGGGATGTTGAATGAGCAGTTCTTC
TRBJ2-2 | many | TRBD2 | TRBV19 | CASTGLAGAAGELFF | TGTGCCAGTACAGGGCTAGCGGGAGCGGCCGGGGAGCTGTTTTTT
TRBJ2-5 | - | TRBD1 | TRBV5-6 | CASSVIKTGIGETQYF | TGTGCCAGCAGCGTTATCAAGACAGGGATAGGGGAGACCCAGTACTTC
TRBJ2-1 | - | - | TRBV24-1 | CATSDNTGSSEFF | TGTGCCACCAGTGATAATACAGGGAGTTCGGAGTTCTTC
TRBJ2-1 | - | TRBD2 | TRBV7-9 | CASSRLAGVAGVFF | TGTGCCAGCAGCCGACTAGCGGGAGTGGCGGGTGTGTTCTTC
TRBJ2-3 | - | - | TRBV7-2 | CASSSQGGLRFTDTQYF | TGTGCCAGCAGCTCACAGGGCGGGTTGAGGTTCACAGATACGCAGTATTTT
TRBJ2-3 | - | - | TRBV5-1 | CASSLRRGGTDTQYF | TGCGCCAGCAGCTTGAGAAGGGGCGGCACAGATACGCAGTATTTT
TRBJ2-5 | - | TRBD2 | TRBV2 | CASRAGGGGAQETQYF | TGTGCCAGCAGAGCTGGGGGCGGGGGGGCCCAAGAGACCCAGTACTTC
TRBJ2-5 | - | - | TRBV9 | CASSVVGASETQYF | TGTGCCAGCAGCGTAGTCGGAGCTAGCGAGACCCAGTACTTC
TRBJ1-1 | once | - | TRBV30 | CAWTRTGTEAFF | TGTGCCTGGACCCGAACAGGCACTGAAGCTTTCTTT
TRBJ1-6 | - | - | TRBV9 | CASSVDGDKNSPLHF | TGTGCCAGCAGCGTAGACGGGGACAAAAATTCACCCCTCCACTTT
TRBJ2-5 | - | TRBD2 | TRBV5-1 | CASSPKLTSGGQETQYF | TGCGCCAGCAGCCCGAAGCTTACTAGCGGGGGACAAGAGACCCAGTACTTC
TRBJ1-3 | once | - | TRBV5-1 | CASRGEGSYNTIYF | TGCGCCAGCAGAGGTGAGGGAAGCTACAACACCATATATTTT
TRBJ2-7 | - | TRBD2 | TRBV7-9 | CASQTSGGTYEQYF | TGTGCCAGCCAGACTAGCGGAGGGACCTACGAGCAGTACTTC
TRBJ2-7 | - | - | TRBV19 | CASPTGSDYEQYF | TGTGCCAGCCCTACAGGGTCCGACTACGAGCAGTACTTC
TRBJ1-6 | - | TRBD1 | TRBV30 | CAWSSDRGKNSPLHF | TGTGCCTGGAGTTCCGACAGGGGGAAGAATTCACCCCTCCACTTT
TRBJ1-5 | few | - | TRBV6-5 | CASSPGIHSNQPQHF | TGTGCCAGCAGTCCAGGGATTCATAGCAATCAGCCCCAGCATTTT
TRBJ2-5 | - | TRBD2 | TRBV5-1 | CASSLAGTSEETQYF | TGCGCCAGCAGCTTGGCGGGGACTAGCGAAGAGACCCAGTACTTC